This T cell receptor beta chain was sequenced for a study of T cell responses to AZD1222 COVID-19 vaccine. Germline CDR1 is SGHAT and CDR2 is FQNNGV. CDR3 size: 18 residues. V was cut by 5 bases and J by 1 base, with 24 bases left in between. Whole-study findings and limits: It was only after the peak T cell response that any repertoires were sampled. Donors were largely white British and mainly female; clonal diversity was possibly underestimated.

Both about-4-week and about-12-week second-dose recipients were combined. Using immunoSEQ multiplex PCR, the repertoire was profiled, and TCRdb retains in-frame clones only, with some absent. Seen here are about 160,000 clones, roughly 88% observed once, and the top ten hold 4% to 5.5%. This clone turned up a few times. What it recognizes is unknown. The clonotype was recovered from an adult who received the AZD1222 COVID-19 vaccine. The specimen was peripheral blood, collected 28 days after the second AZD1222 dose. The J gene is TRBJ2-7, the V gene TRBV11-2; a possible D gene is TRBD1 (7 bases). CDR3 loop: CASSAIGRRRGQSYEQYF. The CDR3 nucleotides read TGTGCCAGCAGCGCTATAGGGAGGAGGAGGGGGCAATCCTACGAGCAGTACTTC.